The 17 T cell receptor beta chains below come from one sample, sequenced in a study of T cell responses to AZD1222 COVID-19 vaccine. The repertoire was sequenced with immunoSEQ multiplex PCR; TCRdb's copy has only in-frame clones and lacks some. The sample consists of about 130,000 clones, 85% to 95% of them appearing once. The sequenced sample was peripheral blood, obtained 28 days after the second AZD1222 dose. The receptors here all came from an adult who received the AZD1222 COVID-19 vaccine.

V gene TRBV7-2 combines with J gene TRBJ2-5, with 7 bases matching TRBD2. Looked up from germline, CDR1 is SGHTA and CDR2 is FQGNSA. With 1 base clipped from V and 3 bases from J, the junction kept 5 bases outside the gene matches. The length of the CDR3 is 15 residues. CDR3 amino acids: CASSLGSLAEETQYF. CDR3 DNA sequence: TGTGCCAGCAGCTTAGGGTCCCTAGCGGAAGAGACCCAGTACTTC.

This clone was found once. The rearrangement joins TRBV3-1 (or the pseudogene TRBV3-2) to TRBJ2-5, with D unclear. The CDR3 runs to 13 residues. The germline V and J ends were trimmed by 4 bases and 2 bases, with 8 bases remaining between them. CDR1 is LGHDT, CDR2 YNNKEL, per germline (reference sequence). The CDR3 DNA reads TGTGCCAGCAGCCGCGGCAGACAAGAGACCCAGTACTTC. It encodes CASSRGRQETQYF.

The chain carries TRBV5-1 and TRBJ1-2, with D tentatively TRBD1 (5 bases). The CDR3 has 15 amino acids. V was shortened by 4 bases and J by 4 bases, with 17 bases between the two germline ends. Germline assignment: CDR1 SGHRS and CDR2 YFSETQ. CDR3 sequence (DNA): TGCGCCAGCAGCCCCTTGGGCCGGGGGGGCTATGGCTACACCTTC. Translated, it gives CASSPLGRGGYGYTF. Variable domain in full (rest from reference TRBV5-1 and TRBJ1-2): KAGVTQTPRYLIKTRGQQVTLSCSPISGHRSVSWYQQTPGQGLQFLFEYFSETQRNKGNFPGRFSGRQFSNSRSEMNVSTLELGDSALYLCASSPLGRGGYGYTFGSGTRLTVV.

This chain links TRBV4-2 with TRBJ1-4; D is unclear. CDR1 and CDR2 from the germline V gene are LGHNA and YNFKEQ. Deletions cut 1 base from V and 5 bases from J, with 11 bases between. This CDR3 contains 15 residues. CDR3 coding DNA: TGTGCCAGCAGCCAAGGGGCAACGGTCAATGAAAAACTGTTTTTT. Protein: CASSQGATVNEKLFF.

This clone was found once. The CDR3 loop reads CATSEGQGIDYTF. The DNA for the CDR3 is TGTGCCACCAGTGAAGGACAGGGGATCGACTACACCTTC. The genes are TRBV24-1 and TRBJ1-2; TRBD1 matches at 9 bases. The CDR3 covers 13 residues. After removal of 4 bases from V and 10 bases from J, the junction contained 6 bases not matched to a gene. Per the germline V gene, CDR1 is KGHDR and CDR2 is SFDVKD.

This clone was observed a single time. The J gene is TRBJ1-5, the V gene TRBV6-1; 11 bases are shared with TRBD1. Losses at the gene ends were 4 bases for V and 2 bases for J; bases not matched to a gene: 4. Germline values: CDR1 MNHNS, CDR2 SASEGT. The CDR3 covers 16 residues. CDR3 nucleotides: TGTGCCAGCAGTGCCGGGACAGGGGGAGGCAATCAGCCCCAGCATTTT. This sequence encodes CASSAGTGGGNQPQHF.

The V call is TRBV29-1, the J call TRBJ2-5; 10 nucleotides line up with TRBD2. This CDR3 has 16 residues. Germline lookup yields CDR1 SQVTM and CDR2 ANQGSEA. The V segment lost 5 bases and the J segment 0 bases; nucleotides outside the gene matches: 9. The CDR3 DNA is TGCAGCGTTCCAGCGGGGGGGCCCTTTGACCAAGAGACCCAGTACTTC. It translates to CSVPAGGPFDQETQYF.

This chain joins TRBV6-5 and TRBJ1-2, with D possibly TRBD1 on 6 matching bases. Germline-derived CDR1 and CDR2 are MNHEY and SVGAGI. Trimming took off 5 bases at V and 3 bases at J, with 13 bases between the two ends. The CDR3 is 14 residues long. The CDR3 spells CASSPTTGDYGYTF. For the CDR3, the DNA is TGTGCCAGCAGTCCCACGACAGGCGACTATGGCTACACCTTC.

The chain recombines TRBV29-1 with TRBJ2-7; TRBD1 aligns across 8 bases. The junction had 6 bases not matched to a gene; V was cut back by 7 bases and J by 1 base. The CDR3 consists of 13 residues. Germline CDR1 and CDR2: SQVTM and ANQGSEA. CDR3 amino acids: CSAGTGGSYEQYF. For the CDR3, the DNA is TGCAGCGCCGGTACAGGGGGGTCCTACGAGCAGTACTTC.

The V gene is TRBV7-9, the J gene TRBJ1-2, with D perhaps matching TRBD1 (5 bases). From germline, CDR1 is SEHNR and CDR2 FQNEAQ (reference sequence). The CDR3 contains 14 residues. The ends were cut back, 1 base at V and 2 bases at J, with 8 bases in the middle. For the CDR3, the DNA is TGTGCCAGCAGCTTAGGGGCAGGGAACTATGGCTACACCTTC. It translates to CASSLGAGNYGYTF.

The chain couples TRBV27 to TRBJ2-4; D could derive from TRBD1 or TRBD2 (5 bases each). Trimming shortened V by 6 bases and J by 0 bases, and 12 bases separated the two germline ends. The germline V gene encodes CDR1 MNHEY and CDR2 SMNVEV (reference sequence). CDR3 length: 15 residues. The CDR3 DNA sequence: TGTGCCAGCAGACGGGACCTGGGAGCCAAAAACATTCAGTACTTC. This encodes CASRRDLGAKNIQYF.

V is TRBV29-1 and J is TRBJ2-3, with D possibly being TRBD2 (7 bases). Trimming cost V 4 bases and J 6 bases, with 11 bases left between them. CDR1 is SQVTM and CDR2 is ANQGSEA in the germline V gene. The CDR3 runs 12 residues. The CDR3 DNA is TGCAGCGTTGGCGGGGGCGGGGATACGCAGTATTTT. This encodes CSVGGGGDTQYF.

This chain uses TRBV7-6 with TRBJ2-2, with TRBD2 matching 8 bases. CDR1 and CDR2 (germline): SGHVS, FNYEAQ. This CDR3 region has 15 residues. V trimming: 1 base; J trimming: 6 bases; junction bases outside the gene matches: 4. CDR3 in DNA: TGTGCCAGCAGCTTAGAGGTAGCGGGGCCCGGGGAGCTGTTTTTT. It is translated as CASSLEVAGPGELFF. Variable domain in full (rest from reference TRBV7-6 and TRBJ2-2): GAGVSQSPRYKVTKRGQDVALRCDPISGHVSLYWYRQALGQGPEFLTYFNYEAQQDKSGLPNDRFSAERPEGSISTLTIQRTEQRDSAMYRCASSLEVAGPGELFFGEGSRLTVL.

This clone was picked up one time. The CDR3 nucleotides read TGTGCCAGCAGCGTAGTGGGGTCGGGCTACACCTTC. Translated: CASSVVGSGYTF. The rearrangement links TRBV9 to TRBJ1-2; D not certain. Trimming stripped 0 bases from V and 8 bases from J, with 8 bases between. Germline CDR1 and CDR2: SGDLS and YYNGEE. CDR3 size: 12 residues. The full variable domain, in which reference TRBV9 and TRBJ1-2 provide the parts outside the CDR3, is DSGVTQTPKHLITATGQRVTLRCSPRSGDLSVYWYQQSLDQGLQFLIQYYNGEERAKGNILERFSAQQFPDLHSELNLSSLELGDSALYFCASSVVGSGYTFGSGTRLTVV.

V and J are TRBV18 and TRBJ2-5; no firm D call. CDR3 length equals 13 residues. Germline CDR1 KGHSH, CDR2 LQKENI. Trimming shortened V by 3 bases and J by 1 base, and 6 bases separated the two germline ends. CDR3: CASSPRLQETQYF. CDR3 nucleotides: TGTGCCAGCTCACCGAGACTCCAAGAGACCCAGTACTTC.

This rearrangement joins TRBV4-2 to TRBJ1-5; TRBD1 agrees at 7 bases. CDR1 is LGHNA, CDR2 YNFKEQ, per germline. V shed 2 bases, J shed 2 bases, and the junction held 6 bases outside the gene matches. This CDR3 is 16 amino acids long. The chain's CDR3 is CASSQTTGDGNQPQHF. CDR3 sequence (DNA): TGTGCCAGCAGCCAAACCACAGGGGATGGCAATCAGCCCCAGCATTTT.

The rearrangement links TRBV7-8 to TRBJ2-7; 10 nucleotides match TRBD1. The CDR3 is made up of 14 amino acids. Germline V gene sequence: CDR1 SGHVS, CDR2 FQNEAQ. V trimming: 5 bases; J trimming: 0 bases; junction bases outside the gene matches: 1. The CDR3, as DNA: TGTGCCAGCAGCCGGACAGGGGGCTCCTACGAGCAGTACTTC. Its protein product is CASSRTGGSYEQYF.